The clone carrying this TCR beta chain was picked up a small number of times. The antigen is unknown. Primers for the PCR totalled 60 Vbeta and 13 Jbeta. Measured with immunoSEQ multiplex PCR; TCRdb has only the in-frame clones, and not every one. In the table there are under 150,000 clones, about 80% of which are singletons. The data belong to a study of cytomegalovirus exposure and HLA in healthy donors. Looking at the study overall: From 150 million to 200 million T cells, an earlier analysis saw around 120 million unique TCR beta sequences.

Study-wide points: The number of N-insertions in an Asian-associated ancestry cluster was reportedly below the 666-donor mean in a later analysis. The authors later linked a missense DCLRE1C variant to TCR beta V- and J-gene trimming. A later analysis reported that several of the most significant clusters appeared to be linked to common viral pathogens, among them Epstein-Barr virus.

The sample was PBMCs. The receptor was isolated from a man in his forties in good health and CMV-seropositive.

CDR3 sequence reads: CAYGGSSYNEQFF. The CDR3 DNA follows: TGTGCGTACGGGGGGAGCTCCTACAATGAGCAGTTCTTC. The J gene is TRBJ2-1, the V gene TRBV9; TRBD2 matches at 7 bases. CDR1 SGDLS and CDR2 YYNGEE come from the germline V gene. This CDR3 is built from 13 residues.